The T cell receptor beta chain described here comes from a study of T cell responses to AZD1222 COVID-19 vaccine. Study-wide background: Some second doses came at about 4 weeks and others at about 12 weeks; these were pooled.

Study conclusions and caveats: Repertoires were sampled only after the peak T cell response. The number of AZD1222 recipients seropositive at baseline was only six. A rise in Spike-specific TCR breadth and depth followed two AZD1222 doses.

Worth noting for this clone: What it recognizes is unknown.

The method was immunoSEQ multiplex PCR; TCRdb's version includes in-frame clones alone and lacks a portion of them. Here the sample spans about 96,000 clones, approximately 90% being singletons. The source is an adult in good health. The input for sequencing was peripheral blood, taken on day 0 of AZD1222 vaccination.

CDR3 in DNA: TGTGCCAGCTCACCCCCGGGTAGCTCCTACAATGAGCAGTTCTTC. Residues: CASSPPGSSYNEQFF. The chain is built from TRBV18 and TRBJ2-1; D gene uncertain. V shed 3 bases and J shed 0 bases, with 9 bases lying between them. The CDR3 is 15 residues long. Germline V gene lookup returns CDR1 KGHSH and CDR2 LQKENI.